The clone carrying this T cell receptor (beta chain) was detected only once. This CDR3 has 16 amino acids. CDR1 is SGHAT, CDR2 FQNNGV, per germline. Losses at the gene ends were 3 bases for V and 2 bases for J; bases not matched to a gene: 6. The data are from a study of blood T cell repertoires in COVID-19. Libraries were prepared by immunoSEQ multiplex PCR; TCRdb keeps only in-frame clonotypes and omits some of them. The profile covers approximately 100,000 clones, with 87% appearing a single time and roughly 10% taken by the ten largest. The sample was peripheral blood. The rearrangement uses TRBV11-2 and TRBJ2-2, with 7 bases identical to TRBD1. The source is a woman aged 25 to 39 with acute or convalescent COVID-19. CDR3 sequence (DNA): TGTGCCAGCAGCTTGCAGGGGGACAGAAACACCGGGGAGCTGTTTTTT. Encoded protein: CASSLQGDRNTGELFF.